One sample yielded the 15 T cell receptor beta chains listed below, sequenced in a study of T cells in localized non-small cell lung cancer. Sequenced by immunoSEQ multiplex PCR; TCRdb stores in-frame clones only, minus some. The sample has 90,000 to 100,000 clones, roughly 91% seen once; the top ten hold about 4%. The source was PBMCs, collected before any cancer treatment. The receptors come from a woman aged 35 to 69 with stage II squamous cell lung carcinoma.

The chain employs TRBV6-5 and TRBJ1-5; D ambiguous. The CDR3 spans 13 residues. Trimming pared 6 bases from V and 4 bases from J, leaving 10 bases between. Germline values: CDR1 MNHEY, CDR2 SVGAGI. CDR3 DNA: TGTGCCAGCAGGGGCGACGTAAATCAGCCCCAGCATTTT. Its protein product is CASRGDVNQPQHF.

V usage is TRBV13 and J usage is TRBJ2-7, with 9 bases fitting TRBD2. The CDR3 sequence is 15 residues long. CDR1 is PRHDT, CDR2 FYEKMQ, per germline (reference sequence). With 5 bases clipped from V and 6 bases from J, the junction kept 11 bases outside the gene matches. Here the CDR3 reads CASSPGRWTSVEQYF. As DNA, the CDR3 is TGTGCCAGCAGCCCTGGGAGGTGGACTAGCGTCGAGCAGTACTTC.

The chain has TRBV10-1 and TRBJ2-5; D possibly uses TRBD1 or TRBD2 (5 bases each). The J call may be faulty, since TRBJ2-7 better matches the DNA end. CDR1 and CDR2 from the germline V gene are WNHNN and SYGVQD (reference sequence). This CDR3 region has 16 residues. The CDR3 is CASSLTGARVSYEQYF. The DNA for the CDR3 is TGCGCCAGCAGTTTGACCGGGGCGAGGGTCTCCTACGAGCAGTACTTC.

J is TRBJ1-5 and V is TRBV6-5; TRBD1 matches 7 bases. V trimming: 4 bases; J trimming: 4 bases; junction bases outside the gene matches: 7. CDR1 and CDR2 (germline): MNHEY, SVGAGI. The CDR3 is made up of 15 amino acids. The CDR3 protein is CASSSETGRNQPQHF. The CDR3 bases are TGTGCCAGCAGTTCCGAGACAGGGAGGAATCAGCCCCAGCATTTT.

The chain carries TRBV27 and TRBJ2-4; TRBD2 might be the D (5 bases). Per germline, CDR1 MNHEY and CDR2 SMNVEV (reference sequence). With 4 bases removed from V and 2 bases from J, the gap between germline ends came to 12 bases. CDR3 size: 15 residues. The CDR3 region is CASSSPGGSKNIQYF. CDR3 DNA: TGTGCCAGCAGTTCCCCCGGCGGGTCCAAAAACATTCAGTACTTC.

This sequence joins TRBV6-5 and TRBJ1-6; D is uncertain. V lost 8 bases and J 8 bases, leaving 16 bases between the germline ends. The CDR3 consists of 14 residues. The V gene's germline CDR1 is MNHEY and CDR2 SVGAGI. The DNA for the CDR3 is TGTGCCAGCCACGAGGCCGTGGGGTATTCACCCCTCCACTTT. It specifies CASHEAVGYSPLHF.

This sequence joins TRBV19 and TRBJ1-5; D is perhaps TRBD1 (6 bases). Germline-derived CDR1 and CDR2 are LNHDA and SQIVND (reference sequence). Trimming shortened V by 5 bases and J by 6 bases, and 14 bases separated the two germline ends. The length of the CDR3 is 14 residues. This chain's CDR3 is CASSPTGFSQPQHF. DNA of the CDR3: TGTGCCAGTAGTCCAACAGGGTTCAGTCAGCCCCAGCATTTT.

This clone was seen only once. This chain joins TRBV29-1 and TRBJ1-1, with 8 bases aligning to TRBD1. The CDR3 length is 14 residues. The ends lost 7 bases at V and 3 bases at J; junction bases unmatched: 10. Germline-derived CDR1 and CDR2 are SQVTM and ANQGSEA. The CDR3 DNA follows: TGCAGCGCCACGCAGGGGGCGCGGGACACTGAAGCTTTCTTT. This gives the protein CSATQGARDTEAFF.

The CDR3 reads CASSIVGSGLSYEQYF. The CDR3 DNA is TGTGCCAGTAGTATAGTCGGTAGCGGGCTCTCCTACGAGCAGTACTTC. The chain couples TRBV19 to TRBJ2-7; 7 nucleotides match TRBD2. This CDR3 has 16 residues. The germline V gene has CDR1 LNHDA and CDR2 SQIVND (reference sequence). J lost 0 bases, V lost 1 base, and 6 bases had no gene match. Full variable domain (outside the CDR3, taken from reference TRBV19 and TRBJ2-7): DGGITQSPKYLFRKEGQNVTLSCEQNLNHDAMYWYRQDPGQGLRLIYYSQIVNDFQKGDIAEGYSVSREKKESFPLTVTSAQKNPTAFYLCASSIVGSGLSYEQYFGPGTRLTVT.

This clone was seen only once. The chain combines TRBV13 with TRBJ2-3; no firm D call. Germline values: CDR1 PRHDT, CDR2 FYEKMQ (reference sequence). V lost 2 bases and J lost 4, with 7 bases in between. The CDR3 runs 13 residues. This chain's CDR3 is CASSLKVSDTQYF. In nucleotides, the CDR3 is TGTGCCAGCAGCTTAAAGGTTTCAGATACGCAGTATTTT.

The J gene is TRBJ1-1, the V gene TRBV9; 7 nucleotides line up with TRBD1. V shed 3 bases, J shed 2 bases, and the junction held 4 bases outside the gene matches. The length of the CDR3 is 14 residues. Looked up from germline, CDR1 is SGDLS and CDR2 is YYNGEE. The CDR3 region is CASSAGTDNTEAFF. CDR3 sequence (DNA): TGTGCCAGCAGCGCCGGGACAGATAACACTGAAGCTTTCTTT.

This chain joins TRBV6-6 and TRBJ2-1; 9 bases are shared with TRBD2. V lost 2 bases to trimming and J lost 4 bases; unmatched junction nucleotides: 3. CDR3 size: 15 residues. The V gene's germline CDR1 is MNHNY and CDR2 SVGAGI (reference sequence). The CDR3 reads CASSYGGGVYNEQFF. The DNA of the CDR3 is TGTGCCAGCAGTTACGGCGGGGGGGTATACAATGAGCAGTTCTTC.

This sequence joins TRBV6-1 and TRBJ1-2; tentative D call: TRBD1 (6 bases). Trimming cost V 6 bases and J 4 bases, with 18 bases left between them. Germline assignment: CDR1 MNHNS and CDR2 SASEGT. CDR3 length: 15 residues. CDR3 coding DNA: TGTGCCAGCAGGATCGACCTAACAGGGATCTATGGCTACACCTTC. It is translated as CASRIDLTGIYGYTF.

The rearrangement links TRBV27 to TRBJ2-7; 10 bases line up with TRBD2. In germline, CDR1 is MNHEY, CDR2 SMNVEV (reference sequence). The CDR3 is 17 amino acids. The junction had 14 bases not matched to a gene; V was cut back by 5 bases and J by 4 bases. Here the CDR3 reads CASSPTRASGGPYEQYF. The DNA of the CDR3 is TGTGCCAGCAGTCCCACCCGAGCTAGCGGGGGACCTTACGAGCAGTACTTC.

The chain carries TRBV5-6 and TRBJ1-4; D unresolved. The V and J ends lost 2 bases and 8 bases respectively, with 10 bases between them. This CDR3 has 13 residues. CDR1 is SGHDT and CDR2 is YYEEEE in the germline V gene. The CDR3 region is CASSFGGWEKLFF. The DNA of the CDR3 is TGTGCCAGCAGCTTCGGAGGGTGGGAAAAACTGTTTTTT.